Listed below are T cell receptor beta chains from one sample, sequenced in a study of cytomegalovirus exposure and HLA in healthy donors. Sequencing used immunoSEQ multiplex PCR; TCRdb keeps in-frame clones, though not all of them. The data contain roughly 110,000 clones, over 75% of them singletons. The sequencing sample was made of PBMCs. The receptor set was obtained from a man aged 60 to 69 in good health and CMV-seronegative. CDR3s include the opening cysteine and the closing phenylalanine or tryptophan. Fields, in order: J gene, D gene, V gene, clone size, CDR3 DNA, CDR3 protein. D genes are given only for firm matches. Rows may omit the clone size; those that give it use once, few, many or a size class.

>TRBJ1-6|TRBD1|TRBV2|-
TGTGCCAGCGGTGGACAGGGCAATTCACCCCTCCACTTT
CASGGQGNSPLHF
>TRBJ2-6|-|TRBV15|-
TGTGCCACCAGCGAGGGATACTCTGGGGCCAACGTCCTGACTTTC
CATSEGYSGANVLTF
>TRBJ1-1|-|TRBV27|-
TGTGCCAGCAGTTACCAGGGGCGATTGATGAACACTGAAGCTTTCTTT
CASSYQGRLMNTEAFF
>TRBJ2-1|TRBD2|TRBV6-5|few
TGTGCCAGCAGTTCCCAGACCGCCGGGACTAGCGTAGGGCAGTTCTTC
CASSSQTAGTSVGQFF
>TRBJ1-6|-|TRBV7-9|-
TGTGCCAGCAGCTCCCCTAGCGGGACGGAGTATTCACCCCTCCACTTT
CASSSPSGTEYSPLHF
>TRBJ2-7|TRBD2|TRBV6-5|-
TGTGCCAGCAGGCCGGCCGGGACTAGCTACGAGCAGTACTTC
CASRPAGTSYEQYF
>TRBJ2-2|-|TRBV6-1|-
TGTGCCAGCACCCACACAGGGCCGAACACCGGGGAGCTGTTTTTT
CASTHTGPNTGELFF
>TRBJ1-6|TRBD1|TRBV5-1|-
TGCGCCAGCAGCTTGGCGGGGACAGGCTATTCACCCCTCCACTTT
CASSLAGTGYSPLHF
>TRBJ2-7|TRBD1|TRBV18|-
TGTGCCAGCTCAAGACCGGGACAGGGTAAATACGAGCAGTACTTC
CASSRPGQGKYEQYF
>TRBJ1-1|-|TRBV6-5|-
TGTGCCAGCCGGAGGGGGGGCGCGAACACTGAAGCTTTCTTT
CASRRGGANTEAFF
>TRBJ2-2|-|TRBV9|-
TGTGCCAGCAGCAGAGGCCCCGGGGGTGTGGTAGGTGGCGGGGAGCTGTTTTTT
CASSRGPGGVVGGGELFF
>TRBJ2-1|TRBD1|TRBV28|once
TGTGCCAGCCACCGGACAGGTAACAATGAGCAGTTCTTC
CASHRTGNNEQFF
>TRBJ2-3|TRBD2|TRBV10-3|-
TGTGCCATCAAGGCGGGGGAAGGCGCAGATACGCAGTATTTT
CAIKAGEGADTQYF
>TRBJ2-7|-|TRBV7-9|few
TGTGCCAGCAGCATCTGGGGTCGGGGGTCCCAGGGCTACGAGCAGTACTTC
CASSIWGRGSQGYEQYF
>TRBJ2-2|TRBD2|TRBV13|-
TGTGCCAGCAGCCGCGGGCTAGCGGGGTATACCGGGGAGCTGTTTTTT
CASSRGLAGYTGELFF
>TRBJ2-5|TRBD2|TRBV9|-
TGTGCCAGCAGCCCCCTAGGTAGCGGGGTAGAGACCCAGTACTTC
CASSPLGSGVETQYF
>TRBJ1-1|-|TRBV25-1|-
TGTGCCAGCAGTGAAATGGAAGGGGCCGGGAACACTGAAGCTTTCTTT
CASSEMEGAGNTEAFF
>TRBJ1-1|TRBD1|TRBV27|-
TGTGCCAGCAGTTTATTACGACAGGGCATGAACACTGAAGCTTTCTTT
CASSLLRQGMNTEAFF
>TRBJ1-2|-|TRBV9|-
TGTGCCAGCAGCTCCCAGGGGCTGTTCGGCTACACCTTC
CASSSQGLFGYTF
>TRBJ2-7|-|TRBV5-1|few
TGCGCCAGCAGCTTGCGGTTGGGGAGCTCCTACGAGCAGTACTTC
CASSLRLGSSYEQYF
>TRBJ1-5|TRBD1|TRBV4-1|few
TGCGCCAGCAGCCACCGGGACAGGGGACGATTAAATAGCAATCAGCCCCAGCATTTT
CASSHRDRGRLNSNQPQHF
>TRBJ2-3|-|TRBV7-3|-
TGTGCCAGCAGCTTTAGTGGGGCGGGGACAGATACGCAGTATTTT
CASSFSGAGTDTQYF
>TRBJ1-2|-|TRBV25-1|-
TGTGCCAGCACCGGAACCGGTCGAAGAGGCTATGGCTACACCTTC
CASTGTGRRGYGYTF
>TRBJ2-1|-|TRBV6-5|few
TGTGCCAGCAGTTACCAGGCCGCAACCTCCAATGAGCAGTTCTTC
CASSYQAATSNEQFF
>TRBJ1-1|TRBD1|TRBV5-1|-
TGCGCCAGCAGAACCGGGACAGGGGGGACTGAAGCTTTCTTT
CASRTGTGGTEAFF
>TRBJ2-2|TRBD2|TRBV9|-
TGTGCCAGCAGCGCCAGGGGACTAGCGGTCACCGGGGAGCTGTTTTTT
CASSARGLAVTGELFF
>TRBJ2-3|-|TRBV7-9|-
TGTGCCAGCAGCTCGGGGGTTGGCGGGTATAGCACAGATACGCAGTATTTT
CASSSGVGGYSTDTQYF
>TRBJ1-6|-|TRBV7-8|-
TGTGCCAGCAGCCAAGTAGGAGGAGGTTCACCCCTCCACTTT
CASSQVGGGSPLHF
>TRBJ1-5|-|TRBV7-6|-
TGTGCCAGCAGCTTAAGCCCGGAGGGAGCTCAGCCCCAGCATTTT
CASSLSPEGAQPQHF
>TRBJ1-1|-|TRBV2|-
TGTGCCAGCAGGGTGACAGGTCGCTATACTGAAGCTTTCTTT
CASRVTGRYTEAFF